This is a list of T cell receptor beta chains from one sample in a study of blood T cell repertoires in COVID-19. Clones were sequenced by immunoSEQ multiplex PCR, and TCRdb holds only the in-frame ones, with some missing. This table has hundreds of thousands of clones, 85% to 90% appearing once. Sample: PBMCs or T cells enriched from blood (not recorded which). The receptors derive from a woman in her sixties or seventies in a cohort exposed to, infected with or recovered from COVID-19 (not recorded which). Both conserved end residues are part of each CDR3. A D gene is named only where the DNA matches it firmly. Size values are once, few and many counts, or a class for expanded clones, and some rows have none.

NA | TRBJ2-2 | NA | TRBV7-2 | CASSPGQSGTGELFF | TGTGCCAGCAGCCCCGGACAGTCGGGCACCGGGGAGCTGTTTTTT
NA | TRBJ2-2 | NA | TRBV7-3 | CASRSTGSSGELFF | TGTGCCAGCAGGTCAACAGGGTCCTCCGGGGAGCTGTTTTTT
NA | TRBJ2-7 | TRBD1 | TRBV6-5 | CASSIRTGSSYEQYF | TGTGCCAGCAGTATTCGGACAGGGAGCTCCTACGAGCAGTACTTC
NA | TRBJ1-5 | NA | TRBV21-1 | CASSLGSRRSNQPQHF | TGTGCCAGCAGCCTTGGTAGTCGTAGAAGCAATCAGCCCCAGCATTTT
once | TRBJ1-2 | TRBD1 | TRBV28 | CASSSPGTGGLNYGYTF | TGTGCCAGCAGTTCGCCCGGGACAGGGGGCTTGAACTATGGCTACACCTTC
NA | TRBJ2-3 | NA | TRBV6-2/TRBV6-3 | CASSWRALTDTQYF | TGTGCCAGCAGTTGGAGGGCCCTCACAGATACGCAGTATTTT
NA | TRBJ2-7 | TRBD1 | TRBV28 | CASRKQGAGYEQYF | TGTGCCAGCAGGAAACAGGGGGCGGGCTACGAGCAGTACTTC
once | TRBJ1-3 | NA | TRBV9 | CASQGNGNTIYF | TGTGCCAGCCAGGGAAATGGAAACACCATATATTTT
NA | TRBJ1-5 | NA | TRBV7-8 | CASSSVRRGVPQPQHF | TGTGCCAGCAGCTCCGTCAGGCGGGGAGTTCCCCAGCCCCAGCATTTT
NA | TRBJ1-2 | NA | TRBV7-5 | CAFPEPKGDGYTF | TGTGCCTTCCCGGAACCGAAAGGGGATGGCTACACCTTC
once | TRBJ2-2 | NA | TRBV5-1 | CASSFEVTAGELFF | TGCGCCAGCAGCTTCGAAGTTACAGCCGGGGAGCTGTTTTTT